The entry below gives a single T cell receptor (beta chain) sequence along with its context. What it recognizes is unknown. This sample was included in a study of post-analysis software for immune sequencing data. Findings of the study overall: Compared with controls, patients showed significantly lower normalized Chao1 diversity. Patients carried 5 or 6 TRBV segments more frequently than controls did, and TRBV5-6, TRBV5-1 and TRBV20-1 were among them.

The CDR3 has 13 amino acids. From germline, CDR1 is SGHRS and CDR2 YFSETQ. Unique molecular identifiers were carried by the TCR beta cDNA libraries. When about 0.9 to 11 million T cells were used, they gave about 540,000 cDNA molecules. TCRdb analysed the PCR reads with MiXCR anew, one entry per CDR3 protein. The repertoire holds 350,000 to 500,000 distinct CDR3 sequences, with roughly 40% as singletons. The TCR was taken from a girl aged 2-10 years with multiple sclerosis. This chain joins TRBV5-1 and TRBJ2-7; D perhaps matches TRBD1 (6 bases). The J call may not be correct, given that the DNA end is closer to TRBJ2-5. The sample taken for sequencing was blood. CDR3 residues: CASSRGKEETQYF. The CDR3 DNA follows: TGCGCCAGCTCAAGGGGGAAGGAGGAGACCCAGTACTTC.